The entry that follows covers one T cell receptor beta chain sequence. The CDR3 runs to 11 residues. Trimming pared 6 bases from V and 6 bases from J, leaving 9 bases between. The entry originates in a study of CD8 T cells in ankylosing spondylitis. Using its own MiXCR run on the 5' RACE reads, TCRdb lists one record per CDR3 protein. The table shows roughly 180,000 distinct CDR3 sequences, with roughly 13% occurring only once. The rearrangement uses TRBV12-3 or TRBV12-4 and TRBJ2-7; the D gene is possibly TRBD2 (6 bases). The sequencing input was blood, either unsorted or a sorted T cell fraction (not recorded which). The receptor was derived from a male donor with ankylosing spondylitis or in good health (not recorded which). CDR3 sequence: CASRAGSEQYF. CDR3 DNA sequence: TGTGCCAGCAGGGCGGGGAGCGAGCAGTACTTC.